This TCR beta chain comes out of a study of T cells in placental villitis. About the full investigation: Two of the control placentae were from preterm deliveries, but examination found no significant pathology in either one. To test an allograft-versus-infection hypothesis, the study compared placental TCR-beta repertoires across three groups: villitis of unknown etiology, unaffected controls matched for gestational age, and infectious villitis. Beyond this particular receptor, the publication reports: Clonality was higher in villitis of unknown etiology placentae than in controls (median around 0.06 versus 0.006, p=0.0025), which points to clonal expansion. Paraffin blocks contained small amounts of decidua, so some captured T cells, especially in controls, may have been decidual rather than villous infiltrates. With bulk tissue sequencing, helper, regulatory or cytotoxic T cells could not be distinguished, nor could maternal versus fetal T cells, and gamma-delta receptors were excluded. CMV-specific clone frequencies were lower in villitis of unknown etiology than in infectious CMV cases (0.001 vs 0.011), and villitis of unknown etiology did not differ from controls on this measure.

Nine to ten control placentae without villitis were matched to the villitis of unknown etiology cases by gestational age at delivery. Placentae were collected after delivery and examined grossly and histologically before archival tissue was selected. Five 10-micron scrolls were cut from each FFPE block, and DNA was isolated using the AllPrep DNA/RNA FFPE Tissue kit. NanoDrop was used to check DNA concentration and purity, and a Bioanalyzer was used to assess RNA quality. The immunoSEQ v4 bias-controlled multiplex PCR assay, performed blinded to group allocation, was used to amplify TCR-beta CDR3 regions from genomic DNA. To estimate nucleated cell and T cell quantities per sample, reference gene primers were included together with the TCR-beta primers. Sequencing of the libraries was performed on an Illumina MiSeq with a 100-cycle paired-end protocol. From the authors' description of their analysis: In the immunoSEQ Analyzer software, diversity and richness were calculated, with richness measured by iChao1 and clonality based on Pielou evenness and Shannon diversity on a 0-1 scale where a higher value means less diversity. CDR3 amino acid sequences together with their V/J genes were searched in VDJdb for CMV, EBV and influenza A specificities using confidence 3 and substitution 2. The Morisita-Horn index was used to measure TCR-beta amino acid clonotype overlap among the villitis of unknown etiology, infectious villitis and control repertoires. The source is immuneACCESS, and TCRdb retained only in-frame sequences with V and J called. Part of the clones is not carried over; for the studies checked, unresolved V genes explain less than half of this, and the remainder is unexplained. V and J calls and clone size are as listed in that table; D and trimming were resolved from the DNA. The sample has about 700 clones on record, 98% of them singletons. The ten largest account for approximately 3% of the sample.

Trimming takes 8 bases off V and 10 bases off J; junction bases not matched to a gene: 7. According to the germline V gene, CDR1 reads SNHLY and CDR2 reads FYNNEI. From the cysteine through the phenylalanine, the CDR3 covers 12 amino acids. Of all the DNA, just the CDR3 is kept, 36 bases in frame from base 1. With regard to this clone: The clone's antigen remains unknown. No base quality values were provided; no much bigger clone lies one nucleotide off.

This sequence originates from a human donor in good health; the placental T cells may come from both mother and fetus. Recombination joined TRBV2 with TRBJ2-1, and 8 junction bases match TRBD1. The sample was placental tissue containing maternal and fetal cells. The base sequence is TGTGCCAGCCGGATACAGGGGGAAGAGCAGTTCTTC. It codes for CASRIQGEEQFF. The full variable domain, completed from the reference TRBV2 and TRBJ2-1 proteins outside the CDR3, reads EPEVTQTPSHQVTQMGQEVILRCVPISNHLYFYWYRQILGQKVEFLVSFYNNEISEKSEIFDDQFSVERPDGSNFTLKIRSTKLEDSAMYFCASRIQGEEQFFGPGTRLTVL.